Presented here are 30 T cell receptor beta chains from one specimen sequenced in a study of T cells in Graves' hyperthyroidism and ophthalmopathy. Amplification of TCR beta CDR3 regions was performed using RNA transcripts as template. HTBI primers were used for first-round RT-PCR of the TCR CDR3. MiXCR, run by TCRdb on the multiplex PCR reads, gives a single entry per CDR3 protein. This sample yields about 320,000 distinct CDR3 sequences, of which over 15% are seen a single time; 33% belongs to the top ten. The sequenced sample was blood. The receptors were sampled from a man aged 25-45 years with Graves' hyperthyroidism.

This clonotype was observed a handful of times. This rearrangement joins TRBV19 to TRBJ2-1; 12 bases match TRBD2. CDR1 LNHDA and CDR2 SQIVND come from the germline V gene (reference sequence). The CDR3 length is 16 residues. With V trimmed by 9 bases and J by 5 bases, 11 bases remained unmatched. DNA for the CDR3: TGTGCCAGGAAACCGGGACTAGCGGGCTTCGACAATGAGCAGTTCTTC. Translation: CARKPGLAGFDNEQFF. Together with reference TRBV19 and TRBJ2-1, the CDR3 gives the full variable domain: DGGITQSPKYLFRKEGQNVTLSCEQNLNHDAMYWYRQDPGQGLRLIYYSQIVNDFQKGDIAEGYSVSREKKESFPLTVTSAQKNPTAFYLCARKPGLAGFDNEQFFGPGTRLTVL.

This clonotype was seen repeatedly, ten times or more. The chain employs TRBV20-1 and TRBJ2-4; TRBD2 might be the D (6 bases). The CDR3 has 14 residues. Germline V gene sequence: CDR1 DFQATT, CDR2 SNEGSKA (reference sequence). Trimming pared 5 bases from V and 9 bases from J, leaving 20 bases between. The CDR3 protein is CSAPWTRLGGIQYF. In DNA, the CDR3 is TGCAGTGCTCCTTGGACTCGACTGGGGGGCATTCAGTACTTC.

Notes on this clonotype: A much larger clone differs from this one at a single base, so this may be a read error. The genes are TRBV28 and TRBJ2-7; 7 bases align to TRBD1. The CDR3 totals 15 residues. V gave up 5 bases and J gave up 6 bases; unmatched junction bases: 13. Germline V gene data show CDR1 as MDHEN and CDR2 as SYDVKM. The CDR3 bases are TGTGCCAGCAGTCATTCCGGGACAGAGGGCTCCGAGCAGTACTTC. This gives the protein CASSHSGTEGSEQYF.

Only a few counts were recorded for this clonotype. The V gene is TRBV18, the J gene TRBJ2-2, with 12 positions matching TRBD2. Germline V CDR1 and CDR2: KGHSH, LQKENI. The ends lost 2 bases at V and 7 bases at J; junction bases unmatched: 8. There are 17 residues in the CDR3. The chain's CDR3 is CASSPSRLAGENGELFF. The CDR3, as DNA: TGTGCCAGCTCACCATCGAGACTAGCGGGAGAGAACGGGGAGCTGTTTTTT.

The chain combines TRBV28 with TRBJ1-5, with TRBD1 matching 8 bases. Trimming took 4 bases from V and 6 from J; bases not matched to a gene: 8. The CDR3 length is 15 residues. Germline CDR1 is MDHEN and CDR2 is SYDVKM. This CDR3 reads CASSYTVDRGQPQHF. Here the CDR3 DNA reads TGTGCCAGCAGTTATACCGTCGACAGGGGTCAGCCCCAGCATTTT.

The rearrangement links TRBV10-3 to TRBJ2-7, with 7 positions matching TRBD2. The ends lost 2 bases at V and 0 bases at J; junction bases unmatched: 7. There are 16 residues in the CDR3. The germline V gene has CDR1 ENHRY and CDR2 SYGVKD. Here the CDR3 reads CAISEASGQNSYEQYF. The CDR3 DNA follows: TGTGCCATCAGTGAGGCTAGCGGACAAAACTCCTACGAGCAGTACTTC.

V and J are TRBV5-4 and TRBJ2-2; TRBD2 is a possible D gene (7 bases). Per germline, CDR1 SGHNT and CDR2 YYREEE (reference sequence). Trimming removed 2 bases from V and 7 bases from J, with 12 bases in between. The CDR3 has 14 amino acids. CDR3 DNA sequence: TGTGCCAGCAGCTTTAAGGGAGGGGGCGGGGAGCTGTTTTTT. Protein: CASSFKGGGGELFF.

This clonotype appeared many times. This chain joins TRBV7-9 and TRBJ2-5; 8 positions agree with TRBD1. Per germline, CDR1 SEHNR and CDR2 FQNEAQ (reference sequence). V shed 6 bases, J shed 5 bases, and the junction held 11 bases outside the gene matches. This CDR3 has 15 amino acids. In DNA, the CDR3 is TGTGCCAGCAGTCTTAAAAAAACAGGGGGGGAGACCCAGTACTTC. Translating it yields CASSLKKTGGETQYF.

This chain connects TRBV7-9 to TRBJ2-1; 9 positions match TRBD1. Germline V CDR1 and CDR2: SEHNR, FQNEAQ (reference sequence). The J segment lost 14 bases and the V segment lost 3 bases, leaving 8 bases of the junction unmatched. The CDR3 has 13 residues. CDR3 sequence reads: CASSFRLTGGEFF. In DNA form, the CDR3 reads TGTGCCAGCAGCTTTCGCCTGACAGGGGGTGAGTTCTTC.

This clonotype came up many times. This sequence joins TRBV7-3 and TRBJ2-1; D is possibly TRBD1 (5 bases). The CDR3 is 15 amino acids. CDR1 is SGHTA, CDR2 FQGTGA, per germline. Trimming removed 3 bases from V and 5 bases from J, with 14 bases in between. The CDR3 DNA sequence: TGTGCCAGCAGCTTTATCCCGGACACAGACAATGAGCAGTTCTTC. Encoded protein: CASSFIPDTDNEQFF.

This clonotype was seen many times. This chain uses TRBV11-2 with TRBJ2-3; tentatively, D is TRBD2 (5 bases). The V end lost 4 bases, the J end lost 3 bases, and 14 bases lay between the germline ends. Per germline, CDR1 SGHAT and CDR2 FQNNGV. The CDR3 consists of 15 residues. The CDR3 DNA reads TGTGCCAGCAGCTCACATACGGGCGGGACAGATACGCAGTATTTT. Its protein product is CASSSHTGGTDTQYF.

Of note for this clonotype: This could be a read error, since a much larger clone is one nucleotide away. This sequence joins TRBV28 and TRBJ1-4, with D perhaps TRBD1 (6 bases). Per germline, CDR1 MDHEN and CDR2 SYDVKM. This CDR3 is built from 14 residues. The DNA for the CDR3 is TGTGCCAGCAGCCGGGGGCGCGGAGGGGAAAAACTGTCTTTT. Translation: CASSRGRGGEKLSF.

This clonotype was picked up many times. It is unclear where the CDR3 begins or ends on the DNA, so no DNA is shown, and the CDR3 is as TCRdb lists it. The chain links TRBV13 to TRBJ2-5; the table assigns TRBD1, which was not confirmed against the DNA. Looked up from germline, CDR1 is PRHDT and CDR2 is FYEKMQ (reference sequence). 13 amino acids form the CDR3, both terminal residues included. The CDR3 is CASSSWAEGAKYF.

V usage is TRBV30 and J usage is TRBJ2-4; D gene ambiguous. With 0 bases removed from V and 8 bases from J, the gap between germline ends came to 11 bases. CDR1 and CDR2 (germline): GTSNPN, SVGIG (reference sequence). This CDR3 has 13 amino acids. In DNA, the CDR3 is TGTGCCTGGAGTGTAACCCTGTTGGACATTCAGTACTTC. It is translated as CAWSVTLLDIQYF.

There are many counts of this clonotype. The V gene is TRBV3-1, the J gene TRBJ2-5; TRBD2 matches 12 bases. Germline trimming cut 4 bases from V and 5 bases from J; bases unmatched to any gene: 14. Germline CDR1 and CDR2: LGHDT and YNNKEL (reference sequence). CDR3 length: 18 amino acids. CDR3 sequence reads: CASSRRDPSGRAGETQYF. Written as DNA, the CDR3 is TGTGCCAGCAGCCGGCGAGATCCTAGCGGGAGGGCCGGGGAGACCCAGTACTTC.

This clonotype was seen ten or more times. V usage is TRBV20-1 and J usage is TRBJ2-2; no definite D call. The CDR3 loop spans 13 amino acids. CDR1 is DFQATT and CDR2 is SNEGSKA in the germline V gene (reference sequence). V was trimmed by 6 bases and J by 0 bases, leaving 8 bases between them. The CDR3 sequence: CSAFWPNTGELFF. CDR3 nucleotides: TGCAGTGCCTTCTGGCCGAACACCGGGGAGCTGTTTTTT.

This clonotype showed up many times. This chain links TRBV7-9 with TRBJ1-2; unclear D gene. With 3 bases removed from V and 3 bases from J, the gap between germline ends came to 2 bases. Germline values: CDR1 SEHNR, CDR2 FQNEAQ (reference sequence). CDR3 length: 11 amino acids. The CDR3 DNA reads TGTGCCAGCAGCTTGGACTATGGCTACACCTTC. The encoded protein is CASSLDYGYTF.

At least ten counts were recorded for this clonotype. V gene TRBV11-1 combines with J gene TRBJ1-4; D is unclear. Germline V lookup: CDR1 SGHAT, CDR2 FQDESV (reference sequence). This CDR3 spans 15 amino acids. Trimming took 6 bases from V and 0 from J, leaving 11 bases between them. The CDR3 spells CASRFTVATNEKLFF. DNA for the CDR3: TGTGCCAGCAGGTTCACCGTTGCAACTAATGAAAAACTGTTTTTT.

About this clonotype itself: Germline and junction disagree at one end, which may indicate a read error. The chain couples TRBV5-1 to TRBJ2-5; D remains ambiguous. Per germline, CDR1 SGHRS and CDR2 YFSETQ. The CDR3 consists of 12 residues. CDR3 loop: CAGSSDQETRYF. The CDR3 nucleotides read TGCGCCGGCAGCTCGGACCAAGAGACCCGGTACTTC.

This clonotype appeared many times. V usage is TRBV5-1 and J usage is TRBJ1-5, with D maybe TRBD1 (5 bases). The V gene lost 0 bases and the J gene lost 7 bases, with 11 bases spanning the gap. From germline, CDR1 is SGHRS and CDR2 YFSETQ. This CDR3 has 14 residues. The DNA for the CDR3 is TGCGCCAGCAGCTTGGCCCTGGGGGGGCAGCCCCAGCATTTT. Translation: CASSLALGGQPQHF.

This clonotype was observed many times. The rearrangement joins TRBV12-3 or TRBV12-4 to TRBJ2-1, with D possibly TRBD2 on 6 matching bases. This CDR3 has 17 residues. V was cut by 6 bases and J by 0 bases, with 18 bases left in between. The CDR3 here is CASRRLIAEHSYNEQFF. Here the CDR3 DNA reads TGTGCCAGCAGGCGGCTCATAGCGGAGCACTCCTACAATGAGCAGTTCTTC.

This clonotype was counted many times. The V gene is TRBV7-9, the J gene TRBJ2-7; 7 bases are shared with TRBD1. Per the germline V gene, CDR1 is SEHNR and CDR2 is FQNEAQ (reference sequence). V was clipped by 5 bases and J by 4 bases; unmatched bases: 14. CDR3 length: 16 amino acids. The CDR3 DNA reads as TGTGCCAGCAGCCCGGTCGCGACAGGGCTCATTTACGAGCAGTACTTC. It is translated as CASSPVATGLIYEQYF.

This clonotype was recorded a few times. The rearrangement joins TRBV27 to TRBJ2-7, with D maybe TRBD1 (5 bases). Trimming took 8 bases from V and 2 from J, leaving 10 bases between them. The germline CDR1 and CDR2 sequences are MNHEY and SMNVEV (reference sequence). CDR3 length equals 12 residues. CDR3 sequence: CASGWGTYEQYF. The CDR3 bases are TGTGCCAGCGGTTGGGGCACCTACGAGCAGTACTTC.

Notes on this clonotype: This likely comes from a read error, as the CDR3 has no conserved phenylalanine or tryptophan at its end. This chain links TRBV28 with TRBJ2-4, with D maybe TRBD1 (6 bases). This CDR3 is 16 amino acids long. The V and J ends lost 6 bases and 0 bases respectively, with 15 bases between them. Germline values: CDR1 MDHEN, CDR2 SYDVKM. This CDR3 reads CASSRTVLLAKNIQYS. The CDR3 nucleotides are TGTGCCAGCAGCCGGACAGTTTTGCTAGCCAAAAACATTCAGTACTCC.

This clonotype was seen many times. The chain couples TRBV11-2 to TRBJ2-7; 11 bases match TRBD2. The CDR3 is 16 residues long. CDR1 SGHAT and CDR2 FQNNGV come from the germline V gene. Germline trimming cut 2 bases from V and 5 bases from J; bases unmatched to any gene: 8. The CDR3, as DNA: TGTGCCAGCAGCTTAAGAATTATAGCGGGAGGGCACGAGCAGTACTTC. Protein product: CASSLRIIAGGHEQYF.

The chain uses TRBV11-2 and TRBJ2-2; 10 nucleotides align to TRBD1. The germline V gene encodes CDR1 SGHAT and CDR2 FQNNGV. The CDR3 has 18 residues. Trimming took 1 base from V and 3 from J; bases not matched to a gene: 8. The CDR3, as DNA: TGTGCCAGCAGCTTAGCCCCGGGACAGGGGATTTACACCGGGGAGCTGTTTTTT. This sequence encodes CASSLAPGQGIYTGELFF.

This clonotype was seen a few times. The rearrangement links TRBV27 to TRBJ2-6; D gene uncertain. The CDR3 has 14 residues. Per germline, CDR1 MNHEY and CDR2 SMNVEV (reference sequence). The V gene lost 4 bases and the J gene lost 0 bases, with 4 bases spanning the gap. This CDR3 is CASSWSSGANVLTF. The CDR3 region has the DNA TGTGCCAGCAGTTGGAGCTCTGGGGCCAACGTCCTGACTTTC.

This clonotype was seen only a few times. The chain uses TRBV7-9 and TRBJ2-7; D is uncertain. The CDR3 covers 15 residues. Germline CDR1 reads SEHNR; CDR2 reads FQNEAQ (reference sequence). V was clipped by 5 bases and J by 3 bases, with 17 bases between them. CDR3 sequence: CASSRSDFGDYEQYF. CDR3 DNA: TGTGCCAGCAGCAGGAGCGATTTTGGGGACTACGAGCAGTACTTC.

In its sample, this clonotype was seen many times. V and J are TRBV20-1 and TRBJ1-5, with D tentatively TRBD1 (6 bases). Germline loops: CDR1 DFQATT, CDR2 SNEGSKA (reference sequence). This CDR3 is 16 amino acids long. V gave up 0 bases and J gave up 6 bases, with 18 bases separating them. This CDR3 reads CSARDHRWAGVQPQHF. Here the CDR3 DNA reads TGCAGTGCTAGAGATCATAGGTGGGCAGGGGTTCAGCCCCAGCATTTT.

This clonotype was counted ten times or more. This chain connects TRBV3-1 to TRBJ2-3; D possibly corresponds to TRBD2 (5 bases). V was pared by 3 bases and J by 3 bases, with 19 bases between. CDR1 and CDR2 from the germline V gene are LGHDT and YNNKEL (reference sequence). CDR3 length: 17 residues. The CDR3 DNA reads TGTGCCAGCAGCCACCCGACCCGGGCGGGTGGAACAGATACGCAGTATTTT. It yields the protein CASSHPTRAGGTDTQYF.